This T cell receptor (beta chain) originates from a study of T-cell reconstitution after alpha-beta-depleted transplantation in children. As it was prepared, the TCRbeta library received unique molecular identifiers. From the PCR reads, TCRdb called clonotypes with MiXCR, one entry per CDR3 protein. This table holds 120,000 or so distinct CDR3 sequences, about 21% found once. V dropped 7 bases and J dropped 6 bases, with 17 bases sitting between them. Germline CDR1 and CDR2: SGHRS and YFSETQ. This CDR3 comprises 14 residues. This clonotype was detected many times. The material was PBMCs, mostly from graft donor cells, obtained 180 days after TCRalphabeta/CD19-depleted stem cell transplant. V and J are TRBV5-1 and TRBJ2-1, with D possibly matching TRBD1 (7 bases). The TCR comes from a male patient aged 2-9 years who had a stem cell transplant for chronic granulomatous disease, so the T cells may come from the graft donor. The CDR3 sequence is CASDPGQGGNEQFF. CDR3 sequence (DNA): TGCGCCAGCGACCCCGGGCAGGGGGGCAATGAGCAGTTCTTC.